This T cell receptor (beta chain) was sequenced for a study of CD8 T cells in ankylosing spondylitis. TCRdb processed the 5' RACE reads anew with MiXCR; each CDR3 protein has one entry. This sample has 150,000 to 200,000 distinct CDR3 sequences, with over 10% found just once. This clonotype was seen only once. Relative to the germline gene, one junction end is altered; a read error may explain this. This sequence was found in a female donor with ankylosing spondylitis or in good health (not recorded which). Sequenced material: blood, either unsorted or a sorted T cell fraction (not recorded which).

The CDR3 loop is CANSLDRADTQYF. DNA for the CDR3: TGTGCCAACAGCTTGGACAGGGCGGATACGCAGTATTTT. V and J are TRBV5-4 and TRBJ2-3, with 8 bases that match TRBD1. Germline V gene data show CDR1 as SGHNT and CDR2 as YYREEE (reference sequence). The CDR3 consists of 13 residues. Full variable domain (missing parts from reference TRBV5-4 and TRBJ2-3): ETGVTQSPTHLIKTRGQQVTLRCSSQSGHNTVSWYQQALGQGPQFIFQYYREEENGRGNFPPRFSGLQFPNYSSELNVNALELDDSALYLCANSLDRADTQYFGPGTRLTVL.